The 30 T cell receptor beta chains reported below all come from one sample, sequenced in a study of T cells in Graves' hyperthyroidism and ophthalmopathy. The source material, RNA transcripts, was used to amplify TCR beta CDR3 regions. HTBI primers were employed in a first-round RT-PCR of the TCR CDR3. TCRdb re-derived calls from the multiplex PCR reads in MiXCR, one entry per CDR3 protein. The sample yields around 600,000 distinct CDR3 sequences, more than 12% seen once. The sequenced sample consisted of blood. The source of these receptors is a woman aged 45-65 years with Graves' ophthalmopathy.

About this clonotype itself: The junction does not match germline at one end; this may be a read error. The chain has TRBV19 and TRBJ2-5, with 11 bases identical to TRBD1. The CDR3 is made up of 15 amino acids. Per germline, CDR1 LNHDA and CDR2 SQIVND (reference sequence). The chain's CDR3 is CATSKDRGLGETRYF. The CDR3 region has the DNA TGTGCCACCTCAAAGGACAGGGGGCTCGGGGAGACCCGGTACTTC.

This chain uses TRBV5-1 with TRBJ2-3; D may be TRBD1 or TRBD2 (5 bases each). V lost 7 bases to trimming and J lost 0 bases, with 18 bases between them. The germline gives CDR1 SGHRS, CDR2 YFSETQ. This CDR3 has 16 amino acids. The CDR3 loop is CASGKLGTSSTDTQYF. The CDR3 DNA reads TGCGCCAGCGGCAAACTAGGGACCTCTAGCACAGATACGCAGTATTTT. Using reference TRBV5-1 and TRBJ2-3 for the parts outside the CDR3, the full variable domain is KAGVTQTPRYLIKTRGQQVTLSCSPISGHRSVSWYQQTPGQGLQFLFEYFSETQRNKGNFPGRFSGRQFSNSRSEMNVSTLELGDSALYLCASGKLGTSSTDTQYFGPGTRLTVL.

This clonotype was found many times. The chain couples TRBV6-2 or TRBV6-3 to TRBJ2-3, with D perhaps TRBD1 (7 bases). Germline V gives CDR1 MNHEY, CDR2 SVGEGT. V lost 0 bases and J 4 bases, leaving 11 bases between the germline ends. The CDR3 totals 15 residues. The CDR3 DNA reads as TGTGCCAGCAGTTACTCTGGAGGGGGCCCAGATACGCAGTATTTT. This gives the protein CASSYSGGGPDTQYF.

This clonotype showed up many times. J is TRBJ2-1 and V is TRBV24-1; weak D call: TRBD2 (6 bases). Germline lookup yields CDR1 KGHDR and CDR2 SFDVKD. The CDR3 contains 16 residues. V was cut by 3 bases and J by 2 bases, with 13 bases left in between. As DNA, the CDR3 is TGTGCCACCAGTGATCATCTAGCGCACACCTACAATGAGCAGTTCTTC. Its translation is CATSDHLAHTYNEQFF.

This clonotype was seen repeatedly, ten times or more. The rearrangement joins TRBV9 to TRBJ1-2, with no clear D. Trimming left V 6 bases short and J 4 bases short, with 4 bases between. The CDR3 consists of 10 residues. The germline gives CDR1 SGDLS, CDR2 YYNGEE. CDR3 in amino acids: CASTGYGYTF. CDR3 bases: TGTGCCAGCACTGGCTATGGCTACACCTTC.

Note on this clonotype: At one end the junction does not follow the germline gene, possibly because of a read error. The chain joins TRBV28 to TRBJ2-4, with 7 bases identical to TRBD1. From germline, CDR1 is MDHEN and CDR2 SYDVKM. The CDR3 extends over 14 amino acids. CDR3 amino acids: CTSSSGQNKNIQYF. CDR3 coding DNA: TGTACCAGCAGTTCGGGACAGAACAAAAACATTCAGTACTTC.

The V and J genes are TRBV10-3 and TRBJ2-1, with 7 bases aligning to TRBD2. This CDR3 is 16 amino acids long. V trimming: 5 bases; J trimming: 2 bases; junction bases outside the gene matches: 9. Germline V gene sequence: CDR1 ENHRY, CDR2 SYGVKD. The CDR3 is CAISLAGLTPYNEQFF. The CDR3 nucleotides read TGTGCCATCAGTCTCGCGGGACTAACCCCCTACAATGAGCAGTTCTTC.

Concerning this clonotype itself: A clone one base away is much larger, so this may be a read error. V gene TRBV29-1 combines with J gene TRBJ1-1; 7 bases line up with TRBD1. CDR1 and CDR2 (germline): SQVTM, ANQGSEA. This CDR3 contains 15 residues. CDR3: CSVEVRGERRAEASF. In nucleotides, the CDR3 is TGCAGCGTTGAGGTCAGGGGGGAAAGGAGAGCTGAAGCTTCCTTT.

Here the CDR3 reads CASSLGQGSMNTEAFF. The CDR3 DNA reads TGCGCCAGCAGCTTGGGACAGGGTTCCATGAACACTGAAGCTTTCTTT. This chain connects TRBV5-1 to TRBJ1-1; 7 bases line up with TRBD1. CDR3 size: 16 residues. The V and J ends lost 0 bases and 0 bases, in that order; junction bases with no gene match: 5. Germline values: CDR1 SGHRS, CDR2 YFSETQ.

This clonotype was found many times. V gene TRBV7-2 combines with J gene TRBJ2-7; 9 bases agree with TRBD2. The CDR3 length is 16 residues. The junction had 7 bases not matched to a gene; V was cut back by 2 bases and J by 2 bases. The germline V gene encodes CDR1 SGHTA and CDR2 FQGNSA. The CDR3 loop reads CASSLMGLAGTYEQYF. The CDR3, as DNA: TGTGCCAGCAGCTTAATGGGCCTAGCGGGAACCTACGAGCAGTACTTC.

This sequence joins TRBV25-1 and TRBJ2-1, with 11 bases that match TRBD2. The CDR3 length is 17 residues. Looked up from germline, CDR1 is MGHDK and CDR2 is SYGVNS. V lost 3 bases and J lost 7; bases outside the gene matches: 11. The CDR3: CASSDGTSGYRGNEQFF. CDR3 nucleotides: TGTGCCAGCAGTGACGGGACTAGCGGCTACAGAGGGAATGAGCAGTTCTTC.

This chain connects TRBV28 to TRBJ2-3, with 9 nucleotides matching TRBD1. V dropped 4 bases and J dropped 4; count of bases not matched to a gene: 18. The length of the CDR3 is 19 residues. Germline CDR1 and CDR2: MDHEN and SYDVKM. CDR3 residues: CASSSNRGQGSVQADTQYF. The DNA of the CDR3 is TGTGCCAGCAGTTCTAACAGGGGGCAGGGGAGTGTTCAGGCAGATACGCAGTATTTT.

CDR3 protein: CASSLWTSGSPTDTQYF. The CDR3 DNA reads TGTGCCAGCAGTCTCTGGACTAGCGGGAGCCCCACAGATACGCAGTATTTT. V and J are TRBV27 and TRBJ2-3; 13 bases map to TRBD2. Germline V CDR1 and CDR2: MNHEY, SMNVEV (reference sequence). The CDR3 length is 17 residues. J was trimmed by 2 bases and V by 5 bases; bases with no gene match: 7.

This clonotype was observed at least ten times. V gene TRBV7-3 combines with J gene TRBJ2-2, with D maybe TRBD2 (6 bases). The V and J ends lost 5 bases and 6 bases respectively, with 10 bases between them. The CDR3 runs to 13 residues. The germline CDR1 and CDR2 sequences are SGHTA and FQGTGA. For the CDR3, the DNA is TGTGCCAGCAGCCGGGACTTCTCCGGGGAGCTGTTTTTT. This encodes CASSRDFSGELFF.

V is TRBV5-4 and J is TRBJ2-1, with 14 bases matching TRBD2. The CDR3 is made up of 16 amino acids. V shed 2 bases, J shed 14 bases, and the junction held 12 bases outside the gene matches. Germline V gene lookup returns CDR1 SGHNT and CDR2 YYREEE (reference sequence). The CDR3 is CASSFGLAGGGGEEFF. CDR3 nucleotides: TGTGCCAGCAGCTTCGGACTAGCGGGAGGTGGGGGCGAGGAGTTCTTC.

This clonotype was observed a few times. The DNA for the CDR3 is TGTGCCACCAGCAGGGAAGATCGGACTGAAGCTTTCTTT. Amino acids: CATSREDRTEAFF. The chain combines TRBV15 with TRBJ1-1, with D uncertain. V lost 3 bases and J lost 5, with 10 bases in between. The CDR3 is made up of 13 amino acids. Looked up from germline, CDR1 is LNHNV and CDR2 is YYDKDF (reference sequence).

This clonotype was observed at least ten times. The chain's CDR3 is CASSYNSNQPQHF. In nucleotides, the CDR3 is TGTGCCAGCAGCTACAATAGCAATCAGCCCCAGCATTTT. V usage is TRBV6-2 or TRBV6-3 and J usage is TRBJ1-5; D unresolved. This CDR3 spans 13 amino acids. V lost 6 bases and J lost 0, with 6 bases in between. In germline, CDR1 is MNHEY, CDR2 SVGEGT.

In its sample, this clonotype was seen a few times. The chain recombines TRBV25-1 with TRBJ2-7; TRBD2 matches 8 bases. Germline V CDR1 and CDR2: MGHDK, SYGVNS. J was trimmed by 3 bases and V by 5 bases; bases with no gene match: 6. The CDR3 contains 14 residues. CDR3 loop: CASSPAGELYEQYF. The CDR3 DNA reads as TGTGCCAGCAGTCCAGCGGGAGAGCTCTACGAGCAGTACTTC.

A few counts support this clonotype. A single base separates this from a much larger clone, so it may be a read error. The chain carries TRBV6-1 and TRBJ1-1, with a weak D call TRBD1 (5 bases). Germline CDR1 MNHNS, CDR2 SASEGT. The CDR3 is 12 residues long. CDR3 nucleotide sequence: TGTGACAGCAGTCGACAGTACACTGAAGCTTTCTTT. It translates to CDSSRQYTEAFF.

The CDR3 coding sequence is TGTGCCAGCAGAAGAAGAGTGGGTTCGGGGTACAATGAGCAGTTCTTC. It yields the protein CASRRRVGSGYNEQFF. The rearrangement joins TRBV11-2 to TRBJ2-1, with a possible D match to TRBD2 (5 bases). CDR1 is SGHAT, CDR2 FQNNGV, per germline. V lost 6 bases to trimming and J lost 4 bases, with 19 bases between them. The CDR3 has 16 amino acids.

This clonotype came up many times. J is TRBJ2-1 and V is TRBV12-5; TRBD2 matches 9 bases. Per germline, CDR1 LGHNT and CDR2 FRNRAP. The V segment lost 5 bases and the J segment 7 bases; nucleotides outside the gene matches: 9. The CDR3 extends over 15 amino acids. The CDR3 DNA sequence: TGTGCTAGTGGTCCCGAAAGCGGGAGGCTGAATGAGCAGTTCTTC. Translated: CASGPESGRLNEQFF.

V and J are TRBV13 and TRBJ2-5; TRBD1 aligns across 7 bases. Germline trimming cut 5 bases from V and 0 bases from J; bases unmatched to any gene: 18. Germline V gene lookup returns CDR1 PRHDT and CDR2 FYEKMQ (reference sequence). The CDR3 sequence is 19 residues long. The CDR3 spells CASSRRPGTGTVYQETQYF. The DNA for the CDR3 is TGTGCCAGCAGCCGACGGCCAGGCACAGGGACAGTGTACCAAGAGACCCAGTACTTC.

This clonotype was seen repeatedly, ten times or more. The chain is built from TRBV6-1 and TRBJ1-2, with 8 nucleotides matching TRBD1. J gave up 2 bases and V 0 bases, and 8 bases lay outside the gene matches. The CDR3 runs to 17 residues. Per the germline V gene, CDR1 is MNHNS and CDR2 is SASEGT. In DNA form, the CDR3 reads TGTGCCAGCAGTGAAGCCCTGTCCCGGGACAGGAACTATGGCTACACCTTC. It yields the protein CASSEALSRDRNYGYTF.

CDR3 bases: TGCAGTGCTAGTGAACTAGCGGGAGAGACCCAGTACTTC. Residues: CSASELAGETQYF. The genes are TRBV20-1 and TRBJ2-5; 9 nucleotides line up with TRBD2. The V and J ends lost 3 bases and 4 bases, in that order; junction bases with no gene match: 3. The CDR3 contains 13 residues. CDR1 is DFQATT, CDR2 SNEGSKA, per germline (reference sequence).

This clonotype was seen only a few times. V and J are TRBV28 and TRBJ2-2; unclear D gene. This CDR3 comprises 13 residues. From germline, CDR1 is MDHEN and CDR2 SYDVKM. The ends were cut back, 5 bases at V and 6 bases at J, with 10 bases in the middle. The CDR3, as DNA: TGTGCCAGCAGTGTAAGCGCCCCCGGGGAGCTGTTTTTT. It translates to CASSVSAPGELFF.

This clonotype was counted at least ten times. This chain links TRBV30 with TRBJ2-7, with 8 positions matching TRBD2. Germline lookup yields CDR1 GTSNPN and CDR2 SVGIG (reference sequence). The trim removed 0 bases at V and 4 bases at J, leaving 8 bases unmatched. The CDR3 loop spans 15 amino acids. CDR3 bases: TGTGCCTGGAGTGTGATCGGGGGGGCGGAGTACGAGCAGTACTTC. Protein product: CAWSVIGGAEYEQYF. The variable domain in full, with the rest retrieved from reference TRBV30 and TRBJ2-7, is SQTIHQWPATLVQPVGSPLSLECTVEGTSNPNLYWYRQAAGRGLQLLFYSVGIGQISSEVPQNLSASRPQDRQFILSSKKLLLSDSGFYLCAWSVIGGAEYEQYFGPGTRLTVT.

Many counts were recorded for this clonotype. The gene calls are TRBV9 and TRBJ2-7; D gene unclear. Germline assignment: CDR1 SGDLS and CDR2 YYNGEE. The CDR3 loop spans 14 amino acids. V gave up 0 bases and J gave up 0 bases, with 7 bases separating them. The CDR3 bases are TGTGCCAGCAGCGTAGGGACCGACTCCTACGAGCAGTACTTC. Protein: CASSVGTDSYEQYF.

This clonotype was found many times. V gene TRBV7-3 combines with J gene TRBJ2-1; 9 bases map to TRBD2. Germline CDR1 reads SGHTA; CDR2 reads FQGTGA. This CDR3 has 15 amino acids. After removal of 3 bases from V and 5 bases from J, the junction contained 5 bases not matched to a gene. This chain's CDR3 is CASSLRLAGHNEQFF. DNA of the CDR3: TGTGCCAGCAGCTTGAGGCTAGCGGGACACAATGAGCAGTTCTTC.

This clonotype was seen at least ten times. This chain links TRBV12-3 or TRBV12-4 with TRBJ2-5; 9 nucleotides align to TRBD2. V was clipped by 5 bases and J by 2 bases; unmatched bases: 9. The CDR3 runs 16 residues. Here the CDR3 DNA reads TGTGCCAGCAGTCTAAAAGCGGGAGGCGGGCAAGAGACCCAGTACTTC. Residues: CASSLKAGGGQETQYF.

The J gene is TRBJ1-5, the V gene TRBV6-1, with D perhaps TRBD1 (6 bases). V shed 7 bases and J shed 3 bases, with 19 bases lying between them. This CDR3 spans 16 amino acids. Per germline, CDR1 MNHNS and CDR2 SASEGT. The CDR3 nucleotides are TGTGCCAGCACTTCCCGGAGGGGGGGAATCAATCAGCCCCAGCATTTT. This sequence encodes CASTSRRGGINQPQHF.